The clone carrying this T cell receptor (beta chain) showed up just a few times. Its antigen is currently unknown. V gave up 6 bases and J gave up 0 bases, with 14 bases separating them. The CDR3 has 16 residues. Germline CDR1 MNHEY, CDR2 SMNVEV (reference sequence). This entry comes from a study of T cells in Graves' hyperthyroidism and ophthalmopathy. Study-wide findings and caveats: Stable hyperthyroidism was told apart from ophthalmopathy by a model built on 13 V-J features.

From RNA transcripts, TCR beta CDR3 regions were amplified. First-round RT-PCR targeting the TCR CDR3 was performed with the HTBI primer set. Each CDR3 protein gets one entry after TCRdb re-called the multiplex PCR reads with MiXCR. The sample includes approximately 620,000 distinct CDR3 sequences, about 15% of them seen just once. The clonotype comes from a woman aged 25-40 years with Graves' hyperthyroidism that later progressed to Graves' ophthalmopathy. The rearrangement uses TRBV27 and TRBJ1-4; TRBD1 might be the D (5 bases). Sequenced: blood. Here the CDR3 reads CASSSHPTATNEKLFF. CDR3 DNA: TGTGCCAGCAGCTCACACCCGACAGCAACTAATGAAAAACTGTTTTTT.